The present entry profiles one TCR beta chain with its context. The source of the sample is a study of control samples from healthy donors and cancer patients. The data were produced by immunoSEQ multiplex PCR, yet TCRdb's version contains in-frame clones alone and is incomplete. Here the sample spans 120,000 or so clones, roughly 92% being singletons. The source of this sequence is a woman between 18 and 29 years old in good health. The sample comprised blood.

The CDR3 DNA follows: TGTGCCAGCAGTGACTCGACAGGGGGCGCGATTGTGGACTATGGCTACACCTTC. Protein: CASSDSTGGAIVDYGYTF. This chain links TRBV6-4 with TRBJ1-2, with 10 positions matching TRBD1. Germline lookup yields CDR1 MRHNA and CDR2 SNTAGT. J lost 3 bases, V lost 0 bases, and 10 bases had no gene match. This CDR3 spans 18 amino acids.